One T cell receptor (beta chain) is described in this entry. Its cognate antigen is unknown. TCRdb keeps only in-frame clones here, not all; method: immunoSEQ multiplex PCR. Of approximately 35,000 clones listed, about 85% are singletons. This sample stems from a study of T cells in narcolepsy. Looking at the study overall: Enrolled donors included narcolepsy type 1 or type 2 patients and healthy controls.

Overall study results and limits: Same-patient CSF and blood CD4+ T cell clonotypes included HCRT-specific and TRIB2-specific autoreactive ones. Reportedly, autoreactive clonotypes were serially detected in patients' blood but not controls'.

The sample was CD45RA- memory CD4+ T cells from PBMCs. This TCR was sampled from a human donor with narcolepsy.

The CDR3 loop reads CASTRDSWQPQHF. The CDR3 region has the DNA TGTGCCAGTACCCGGGACAGCTGGCAGCCCCAGCATTTT. The genes are TRBV19 and TRBJ1-5; TRBD1 agrees at 7 bases. The CDR3 runs 13 residues. Germline V gene sequence: CDR1 LNHDA, CDR2 SQIVND (reference sequence). V was pared by 7 bases and J by 7 bases, with 7 bases of the junction left unmatched.